This is a list of T cell receptor beta chains from one sample in a study of CD8 T cells in Susac syndrome. TCRdb reprocessed the immunoSEQ multiplex PCR reads with MiXCR, giving one entry per CDR3 protein. The sample contains about 150,000 distinct CDR3 sequences, about 95% of which appear only once. Sequences were obtained from CD8+ T cells from PBMCs. These receptors originate from a human donor with multiple sclerosis. Each CDR3 is given with its conserved first and last residue. D genes are given only for firm matches. Only part of the rows carry a size: once, few, many, or a class if the clone is expanded.

CDR3	DNA	size	D	J	length	V
CASSLDRFWGEQYF	TGTGCCAGCAGCCTTGACAGGTTCTGGGGGGAGCAGTACTTC	NA	NA	TRBJ2-7	14	TRBV5-6
CASSDGLASGYEQFF	TGTGCCAGCAGTGATGGTCTAGCTTCCGGCTATGAGCAGTTCTTC	NA	NA	TRBJ2-1	15	TRBV6-1
CASSGDRVEEQYF	TGTGCCAGCAGCGGGGACAGGGTAGAAGAGCAGTACTTC	NA	TRBD1	TRBJ2-7	13	TRBV9
CSVYFDRLSSYNEQFF	TGCAGCGTTTACTTCGACAGGCTAAGCTCCTACAATGAGCAGTTCTTC	NA	NA	TRBJ2-1	16	TRBV29-1
CSVVDFTVQETQYF	TGCAGCGTTGTCGATTTCACAGTACAAGAGACCCAGTACTTC	NA	NA	TRBJ2-5	14	TRBV29-1
CASGTGAGANVLTF	TGTGCTAGTGGGACAGGGGCTGGGGCCAACGTCCTGACTTTC	NA	TRBD1	TRBJ2-6	14	TRBV12-5
CATSRASGGATETQYF	TGTGCCACCAGCAGAGCATCTGGGGGCGCGACAGAGACCCAGTACTTC	NA	NA	TRBJ2-5	16	TRBV15
CASSHTLGREQYF	TGCGCCAGCAGCCACACGCTAGGGAGAGAGCAGTACTTC	NA	NA	TRBJ2-7	13	TRBV4-1
CASSPGAVQETQYF	TGTGCCAGCAGTCCCGGGGCAGTCCAAGAGACCCAGTACTTC	NA	NA	TRBJ2-5	14	TRBV12-3/TRBV12-4
CAWSEGLSYGYTF	TGTGCCTGGAGTGAAGGGCTAAGCTATGGCTACACCTTC	NA	NA	TRBJ1-2	13	TRBV30
CASSPPSGNTEAFF	TGTGCCAGCAGCCCCCCCTCGGGGAACACTGAAGCTTTCTTT	NA	NA	TRBJ1-1	14	TRBV3-1
CASSYSSVETQYF	TGTGCCAGCAGTTACTCGTCAGTGGAGACCCAGTACTTC	once	NA	TRBJ2-5	13	TRBV6-5
CASSPGPTNTGELFF	TGTGCCAGCAGCCCCGGGCCCACGAACACCGGGGAGCTGTTTTTT	NA	NA	TRBJ2-2	15	TRBV7-2
CSASDLLQSSYNSPLHF	TGCAGTGCTAGCGACCTGCTCCAGAGCTCCTATAATTCACCCCTCCACTTT	NA	NA	TRBJ1-6	17	TRBV20-1
CASTRTGNKNIQYF	TGTGCCAGCACCCGGACAGGGAACAAAAACATTCAGTACTTC	NA	TRBD1	TRBJ2-4	14	TRBV12-3/TRBV12-4
CSAIAWAPTNYGYTF	TGCAGTGCTATAGCCTGGGCACCTACTAACTATGGCTACACCTTC	NA	NA	TRBJ1-2	15	TRBV20-1
CSFQRSNEKLFF	TGCAGCTTCCAGAGATCTAATGAAAAACTGTTTTTT	NA	NA	TRBJ1-4	12	TRBV29-1
CASSSGQGRNTEAFF	TGTGCCAGCAGCTCTGGACAGGGCCGGAACACTGAAGCTTTCTTT	once	TRBD1	TRBJ1-1	15	TRBV13
CASSLVSGGPTDTQYF	TGTGCCAGCAGCTTAGTGAGCGGGGGGCCCACAGATACGCAGTATTTT	NA	TRBD2	TRBJ2-3	16	TRBV7-2
CASSQDAGPTLSYNEQFF	TGTGCCAGCAGCCAAGATGCAGGGCCGACCCTTTCCTACAATGAGCAGTTCTTC	NA	NA	TRBJ2-1	18	TRBV4-2
CASSYGQLNYGYTF	TGTGCCAGCAGTTACGGACAGCTAAACTATGGCTACACCTTC	NA	NA	TRBJ1-2	14	TRBV6-5
CSGATGGRGKNIQYF	TGCAGTGGTGCGACAGGGGGCAGGGGCAAAAACATTCAGTACTTC	once	TRBD1	TRBJ2-4	15	TRBV20-1
CASCQGPTYEQYF	TGTGCCAGTTGTCAGGGGCCTACCTACGAGCAGTACTTC	NA	NA	TRBJ2-7	13	TRBV27
CASSGATDTQYF	TGTGCCAGCAGCGGGGCCACAGATACGCAGTATTTT	once	NA	TRBJ2-3	12	TRBV9
CSAPTPGDGTSPLHF	TGCAGTGCCCCTACCCCAGGGGACGGGACTTCACCCCTCCACTTT	NA	NA	TRBJ1-6	15	TRBV20-1
CASSETRLQETQYF	TGTGCCAGCAGTGAAACCAGGCTCCAAGAGACCCAGTACTTC	once	NA	TRBJ2-5	14	TRBV25-1
CASSPLIGLRF	TGCGCCAGCAGTCCTCTCATCGGCCTAAGATTT	NA	NA	TRBJ1-6	11	TRBV23-1
CATLDSYEQYF	TGTGCCACCCTCGACTCCTACGAGCAGTACTTC	NA	NA	TRBJ2-7	11	TRBV2
CASRREGFYNEQFF	TGTGCCAGCAGGAGGGAGGGTTTCTACAATGAGCAGTTCTTC	NA	TRBD2	TRBJ2-1	14	TRBV6-5
CASSLGGPRGYTF	TGTGCCAGCAGCTTAGGGGGGCCAAGGGGCTACACCTTC	NA	NA	TRBJ1-2	13	TRBV13
CASSIGGRPGELFF	TGTGCCAGTAGTATTGGGGGTCGGCCCGGGGAGCTGTTTTTT	NA	NA	TRBJ2-2	14	TRBV19
CASSQEGLSYNEQFF	TGTGCCAGCAGCCAAGAGGGGTTGTCCTACAATGAGCAGTTCTTC	NA	NA	TRBJ2-1	15	TRBV3-1
CASSLGLLATDTQYF	TGTGCCAGCAGCTTAGGTCTCCTAGCGACAGATACGCAGTATTTT	once	NA	TRBJ2-3	15	TRBV7-9
CASSQDSGGAVEQFF	TGCGCCAGCAGCCAAGACAGCGGGGGGGCGGTTGAGCAGTTCTTC	NA	TRBD2	TRBJ2-1	15	TRBV4-1
CASSLEGGEGYTF	TGTGCCAGCAGCTTGGAGGGTGGAGAGGGCTACACCTTC	NA	NA	TRBJ1-2	13	TRBV5-4
CASQGARETQYF	TGTGCCAGCCAGGGAGCGAGAGAGACCCAGTACTTC	NA	NA	TRBJ2-5	12	TRBV5-4
CASSSRTEAFF	TGTGCCAGCAGCTCCCGGACAGAAGCTTTCTTT	NA	NA	TRBJ1-1	11	TRBV7-2
CASSLLPSGDEQFF	TGTGCCAGCAGTTTGCTACCTAGCGGGGATGAGCAGTTCTTC	NA	TRBD2	TRBJ2-1	14	TRBV12-3/TRBV12-4
CSVEDEGDRDTGELFF	TGCAGCGTTGAAGACGAGGGGGACAGGGACACCGGGGAGCTGTTTTTT	NA	TRBD1	TRBJ2-2	16	TRBV29-1
CASTLDGNYGYTF	TGTGCCAGCACCCTAGACGGAAACTATGGCTACACCTTC	NA	NA	TRBJ1-2	13	TRBV9
CAWSVGGGLLNTEAFF	TGTGCCTGGAGTGTTGGAGGGGGACTGCTGAACACTGAAGCTTTCTTT	once	NA	TRBJ1-1	16	TRBV30
CATSDEQYF	TGTGCCACCAGTGATGAGCAGTACTTC	once	NA	TRBJ2-7	9	TRBV24-1
CASSPASGNPSTDTQYF	TGTGCCAGCAGCCCGGCGTCGGGGAACCCTAGCACAGATACGCAGTATTTT	NA	NA	TRBJ2-3	17	TRBV7-2
CSVGTGLGAFF	TGCAGCGTTGGAACAGGCTTGGGAGCTTTCTTT	once	NA	TRBJ1-1	11	TRBV29-1
CSARETASSYEQYF	TGCAGTGCTAGAGAGACGGCGAGCTCCTACGAGCAGTACTTC	NA	NA	TRBJ2-7	14	TRBV20-1
CASGHIGDTQYF	TGTGCCAGCGGCCATATCGGAGATACGCAGTATTTT	NA	NA	TRBJ2-3	12	TRBV5-4
CASTPRPRTPDPQGYTF	TGTGCCAGCACCCCACGGCCCCGGACCCCGGATCCACAGGGCTACACCTTC	NA	NA	TRBJ1-2	17	TRBV6-1
CASSESVNTEAFF	TGTGCCAGCAGTGAGTCCGTGAACACTGAAGCTTTCTTT	NA	NA	TRBJ1-1	13	TRBV2
CASSSGQGAAGEQFF	TGTGCCAGCAGCTCGGGACAGGGGGCAGCCGGTGAGCAGTTCTTC	NA	TRBD1	TRBJ2-1	15	TRBV13
CASSYGAGMLDTQYF	TGTGCCAGCAGTTACGGCGCGGGGATGTTGGATACGCAGTATTTT	NA	NA	TRBJ2-3	15	TRBV6-5
CASSYSPGQGETQYF	TGTGCCAGCAGTTACTCCCCGGGACAGGGAGAGACCCAGTACTTC	NA	TRBD1	TRBJ2-5	15	TRBV6-6
CSARDRRTSNEQFF	TGCAGTGCTAGAGATCGCAGGACTAGCAATGAGCAGTTCTTC	NA	TRBD2	TRBJ2-1	14	TRBV20-1
CASLAQAGGTEAFF	TGTGCCAGCCTCGCCCAGGCCGGCGGCACTGAAGCTTTCTTT	NA	NA	TRBJ1-1	14	TRBV27
CASSLTLDLYYEQYF	TGTGCCAGCAGTCTTACCCTGGACCTCTACTACGAGCAGTACTTC	NA	NA	TRBJ2-7	15	TRBV6-1